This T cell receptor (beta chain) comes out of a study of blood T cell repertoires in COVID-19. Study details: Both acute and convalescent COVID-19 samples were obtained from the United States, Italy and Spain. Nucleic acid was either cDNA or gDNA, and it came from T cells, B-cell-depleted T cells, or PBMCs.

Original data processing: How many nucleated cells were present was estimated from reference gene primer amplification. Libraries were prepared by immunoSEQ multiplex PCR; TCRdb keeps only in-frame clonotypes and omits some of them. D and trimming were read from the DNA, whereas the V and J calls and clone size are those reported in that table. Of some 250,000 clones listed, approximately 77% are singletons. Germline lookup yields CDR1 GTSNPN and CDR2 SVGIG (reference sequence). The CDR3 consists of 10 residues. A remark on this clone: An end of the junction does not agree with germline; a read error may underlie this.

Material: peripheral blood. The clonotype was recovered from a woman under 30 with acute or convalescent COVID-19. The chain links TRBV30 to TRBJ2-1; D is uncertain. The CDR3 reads CAWSVPHLIF. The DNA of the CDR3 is TGTGCCTGGAGTGTACCCCACTTGATCTTC.